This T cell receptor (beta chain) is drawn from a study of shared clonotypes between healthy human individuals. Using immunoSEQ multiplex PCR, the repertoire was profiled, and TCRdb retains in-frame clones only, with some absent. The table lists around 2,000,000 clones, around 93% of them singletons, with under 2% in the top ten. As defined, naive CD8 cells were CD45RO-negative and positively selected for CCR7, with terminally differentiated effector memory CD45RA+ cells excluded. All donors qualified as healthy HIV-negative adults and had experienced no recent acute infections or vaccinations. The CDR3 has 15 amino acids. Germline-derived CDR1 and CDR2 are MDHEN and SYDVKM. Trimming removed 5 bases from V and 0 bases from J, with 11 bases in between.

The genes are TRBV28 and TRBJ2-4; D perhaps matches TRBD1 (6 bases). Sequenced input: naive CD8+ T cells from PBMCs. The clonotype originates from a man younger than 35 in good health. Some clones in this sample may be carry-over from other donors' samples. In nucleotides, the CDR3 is TGTGCCAGCAGTCCGAGGGGGATAGCCAAAAACATTCAGTACTTC. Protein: CASSPRGIAKNIQYF.